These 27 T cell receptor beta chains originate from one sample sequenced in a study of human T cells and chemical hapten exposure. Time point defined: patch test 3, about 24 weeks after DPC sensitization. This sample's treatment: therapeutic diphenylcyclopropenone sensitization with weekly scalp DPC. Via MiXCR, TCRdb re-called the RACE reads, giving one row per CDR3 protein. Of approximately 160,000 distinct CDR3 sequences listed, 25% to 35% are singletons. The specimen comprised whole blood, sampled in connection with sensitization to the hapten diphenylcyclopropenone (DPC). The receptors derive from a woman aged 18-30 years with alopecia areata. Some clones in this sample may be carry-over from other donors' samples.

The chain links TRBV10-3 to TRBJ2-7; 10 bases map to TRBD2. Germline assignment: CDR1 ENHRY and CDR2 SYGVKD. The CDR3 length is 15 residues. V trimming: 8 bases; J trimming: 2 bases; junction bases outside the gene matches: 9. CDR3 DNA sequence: TGTGCCATCGCCGGGACTAGCGATATTCCCTACGAGCAGTACTTC. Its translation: CAIAGTSDIPYEQYF.

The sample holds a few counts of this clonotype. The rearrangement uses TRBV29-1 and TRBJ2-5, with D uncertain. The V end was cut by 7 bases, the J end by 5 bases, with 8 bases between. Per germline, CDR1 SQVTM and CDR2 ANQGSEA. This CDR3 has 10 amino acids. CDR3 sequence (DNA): TGCAGCGGTCGGTTCGAGACCCAGTACTTC. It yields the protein CSGRFETQYF.

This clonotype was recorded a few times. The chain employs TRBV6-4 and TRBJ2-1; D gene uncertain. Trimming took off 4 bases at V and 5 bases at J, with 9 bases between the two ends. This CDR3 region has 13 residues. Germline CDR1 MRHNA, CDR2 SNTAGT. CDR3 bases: TGTGCCAGCAGTGTAGCACAGAACAATGAGCAGTTCTTC. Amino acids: CASSVAQNNEQFF.

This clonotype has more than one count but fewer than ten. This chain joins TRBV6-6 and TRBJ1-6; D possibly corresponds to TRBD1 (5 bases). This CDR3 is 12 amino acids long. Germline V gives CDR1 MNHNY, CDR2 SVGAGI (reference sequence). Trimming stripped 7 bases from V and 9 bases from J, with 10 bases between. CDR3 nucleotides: TGTGCCAGCACCAATGGGGGTTCACCCCTCCACTTT. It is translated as CASTNGGSPLHF.

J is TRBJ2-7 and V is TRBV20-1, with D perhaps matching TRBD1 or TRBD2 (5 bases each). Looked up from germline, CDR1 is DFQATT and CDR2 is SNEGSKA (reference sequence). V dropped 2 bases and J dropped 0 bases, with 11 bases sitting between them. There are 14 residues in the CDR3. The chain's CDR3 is CSARIGTGSYEQYF. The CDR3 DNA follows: TGCAGTGCTAGAATCGGGACGGGCTCCTACGAGCAGTACTTC.

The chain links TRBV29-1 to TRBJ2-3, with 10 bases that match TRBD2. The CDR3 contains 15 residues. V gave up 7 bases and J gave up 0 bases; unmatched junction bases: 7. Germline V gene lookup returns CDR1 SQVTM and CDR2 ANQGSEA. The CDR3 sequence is CSGRTSGSSTDTQYF. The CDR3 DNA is TGCAGCGGCCGGACTAGCGGATCTAGCACAGATACGCAGTATTTT.

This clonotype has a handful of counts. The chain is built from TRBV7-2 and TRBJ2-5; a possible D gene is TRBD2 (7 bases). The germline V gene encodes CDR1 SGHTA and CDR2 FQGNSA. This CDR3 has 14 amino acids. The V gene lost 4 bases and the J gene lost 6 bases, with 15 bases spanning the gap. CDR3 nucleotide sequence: TGTGCCAGCAGCTCTGAGGGGGGGTTACAGACCCAGTACTTC. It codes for CASSSEGGLQTQYF.

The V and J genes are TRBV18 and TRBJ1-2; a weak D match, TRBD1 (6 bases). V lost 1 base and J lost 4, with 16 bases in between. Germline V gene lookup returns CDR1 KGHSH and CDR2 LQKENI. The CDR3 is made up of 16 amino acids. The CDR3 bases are TGTGCCAGCTCACCACTATCCCGACAGGAGGGCTATGGCTACACCTTC. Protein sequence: CASSPLSRQEGYGYTF.

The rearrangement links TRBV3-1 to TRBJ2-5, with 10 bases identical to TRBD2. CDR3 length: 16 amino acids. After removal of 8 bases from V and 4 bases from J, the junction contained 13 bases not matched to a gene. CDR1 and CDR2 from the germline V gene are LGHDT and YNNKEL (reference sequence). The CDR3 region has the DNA TGTGCCAGCGGCGGGGTAGCGGGAGGCTGGGGAGAGACCCAGTACTTC. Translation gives CASGGVAGGWGETQYF.

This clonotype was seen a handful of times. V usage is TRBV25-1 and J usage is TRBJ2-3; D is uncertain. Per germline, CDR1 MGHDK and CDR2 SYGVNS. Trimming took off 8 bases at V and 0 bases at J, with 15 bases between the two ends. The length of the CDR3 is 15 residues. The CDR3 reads CASGFLGTSTDTQYF. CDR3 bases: TGTGCCAGCGGGTTTTTGGGAACTAGCACAGATACGCAGTATTTT.

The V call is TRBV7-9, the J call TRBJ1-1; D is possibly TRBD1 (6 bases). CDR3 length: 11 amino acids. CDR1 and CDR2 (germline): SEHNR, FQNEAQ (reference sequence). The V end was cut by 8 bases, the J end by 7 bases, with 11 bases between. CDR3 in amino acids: CASPGDDEAFF. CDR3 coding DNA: TGTGCCAGCCCAGGGGACGATGAAGCTTTCTTT.

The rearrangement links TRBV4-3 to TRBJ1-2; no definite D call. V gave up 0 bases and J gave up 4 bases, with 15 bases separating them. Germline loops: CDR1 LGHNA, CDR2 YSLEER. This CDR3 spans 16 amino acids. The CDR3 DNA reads TGCGCCAGCAGCCAAGATCTTAGGACGGCGCCCTATGGCTACACCTTC. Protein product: CASSQDLRTAPYGYTF.

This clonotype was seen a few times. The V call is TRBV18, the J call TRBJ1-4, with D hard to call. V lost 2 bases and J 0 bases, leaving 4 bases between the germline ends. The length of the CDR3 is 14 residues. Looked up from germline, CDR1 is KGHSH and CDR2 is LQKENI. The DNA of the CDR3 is TGTGCCAGCTCACCAACCACAACTAATGAAAAACTGTTTTTT. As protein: CASSPTTTNEKLFF.

CDR3 region: CSARAAGIDYNEQFF. CDR3 coding DNA: TGCAGTGCTAGAGCCGCAGGGATAGACTACAATGAGCAGTTCTTC. This rearrangement joins TRBV20-1 to TRBJ2-1; possible D gene TRBD1, 5 bases. Per germline, CDR1 DFQATT and CDR2 SNEGSKA (reference sequence). V gave up 1 base and J gave up 3 bases, with 13 bases separating them. The CDR3 runs 15 residues.

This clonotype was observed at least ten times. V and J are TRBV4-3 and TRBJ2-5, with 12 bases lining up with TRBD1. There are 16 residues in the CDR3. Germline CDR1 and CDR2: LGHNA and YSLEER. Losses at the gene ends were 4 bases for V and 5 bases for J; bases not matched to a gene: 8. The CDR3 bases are TGCGCCAGCAGCCGGACCGGGACAGGGGGCGCGGAGACCCAGTACTTC. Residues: CASSRTGTGGAETQYF.

The CDR3 nucleotides are TGTGCCAGCAGCTTCTCTGAGCGTACGCAGTATTTT. Translated: CASSFSERTQYF. This chain links TRBV7-9 with TRBJ2-3; D gene uncertain. With 3 bases removed from V and 8 bases from J, the gap between germline ends came to 9 bases. This CDR3 region has 12 residues. Germline CDR1 is SEHNR and CDR2 is FQNEAQ (reference sequence). Full variable domain (remainder filled in from reference TRBV7-9 and TRBJ2-3): DTGVSQNPRHKITKRGQNVTFRCDPISEHNRLYWYRQTLGQGPEFLTYFQNEAQLEKSRLLSDRFSAERPKGSFSTLEIQRTEQGDSAMYLCASSFSERTQYFGPGTRLTVL.

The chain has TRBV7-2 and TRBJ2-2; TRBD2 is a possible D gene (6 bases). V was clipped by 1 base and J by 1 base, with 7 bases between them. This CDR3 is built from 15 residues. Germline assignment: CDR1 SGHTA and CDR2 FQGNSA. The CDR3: CASSLEAGNTGELFF. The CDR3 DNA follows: TGTGCCAGCAGCTTAGAAGCGGGGAACACCGGGGAGCTGTTTTTT. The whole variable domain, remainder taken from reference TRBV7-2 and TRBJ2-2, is GAGVSQSPSNKVTEKGKDVELRCDPISGHTALYWYRQSLGQGLEFLIYFQGNSAPDKSGLPSDRFSAERTGGSVSTLTIQRTQQEDSAVYLCASSLEAGNTGELFFGEGSRLTVL.

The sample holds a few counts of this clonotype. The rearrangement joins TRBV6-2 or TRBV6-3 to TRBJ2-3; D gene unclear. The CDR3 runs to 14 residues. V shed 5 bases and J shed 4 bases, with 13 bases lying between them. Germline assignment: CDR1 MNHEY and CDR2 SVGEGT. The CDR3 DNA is TGTGCCAGCAGTCCGGAAGGTGAAGCAGATACGCAGTATTTT. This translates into CASSPEGEADTQYF.

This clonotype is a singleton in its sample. The CDR3 here is CSAPKVQETQYF. The CDR3, as DNA: TGCAGTGCCCCGAAGGTACAAGAGACCCAGTACTTC. This chain joins TRBV20-1 and TRBJ2-5; D is unclear. Germline values: CDR1 DFQATT, CDR2 SNEGSKA (reference sequence). This CDR3 has 12 residues. The ends were cut back, 6 bases at V and 2 bases at J, with 10 bases in the middle.

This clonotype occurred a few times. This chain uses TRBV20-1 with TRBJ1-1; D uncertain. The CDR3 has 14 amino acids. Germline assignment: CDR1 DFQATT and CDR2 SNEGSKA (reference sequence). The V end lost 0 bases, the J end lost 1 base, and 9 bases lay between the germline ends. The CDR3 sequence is CSARDRVTNTEAFF. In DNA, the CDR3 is TGCAGTGCTAGAGATAGGGTGACGAACACTGAAGCTTTCTTT.

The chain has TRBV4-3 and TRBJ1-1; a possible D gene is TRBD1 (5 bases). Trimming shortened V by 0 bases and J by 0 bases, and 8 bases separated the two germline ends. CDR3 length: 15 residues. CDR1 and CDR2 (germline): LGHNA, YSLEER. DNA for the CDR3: TGCGCCAGCAGCCAAGAAGCAGGGATGAACACTGAAGCTTTCTTT. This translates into CASSQEAGMNTEAFF.

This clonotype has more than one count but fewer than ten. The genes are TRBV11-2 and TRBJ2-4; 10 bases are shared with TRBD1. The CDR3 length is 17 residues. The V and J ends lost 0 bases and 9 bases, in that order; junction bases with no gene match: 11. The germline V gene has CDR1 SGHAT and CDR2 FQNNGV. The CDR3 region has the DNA TGTGCCAGCAGCTTAGACCTGCGGACAGGGGGACGGGGCATTCAGTACTTC. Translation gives CASSLDLRTGGRGIQYF.

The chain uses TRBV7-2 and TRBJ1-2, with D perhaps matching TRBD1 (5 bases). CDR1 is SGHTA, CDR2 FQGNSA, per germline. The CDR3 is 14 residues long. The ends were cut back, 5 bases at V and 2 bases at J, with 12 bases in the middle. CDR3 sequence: CASSPDTGNYGYTF. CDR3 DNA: TGTGCCAGCAGCCCGGACACGGGGAACTATGGCTACACCTTC.

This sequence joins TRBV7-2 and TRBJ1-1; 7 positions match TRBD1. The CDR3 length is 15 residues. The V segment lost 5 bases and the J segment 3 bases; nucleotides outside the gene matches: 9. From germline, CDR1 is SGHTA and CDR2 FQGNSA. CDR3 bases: TGTGCCAGCAGCGGACTACAGGGGTACCACACTGAAGCTTTCTTT. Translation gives CASSGLQGYHTEAFF.

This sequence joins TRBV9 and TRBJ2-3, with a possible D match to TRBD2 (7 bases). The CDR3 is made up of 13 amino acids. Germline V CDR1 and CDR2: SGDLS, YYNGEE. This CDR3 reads CASGGGPRDTQYF. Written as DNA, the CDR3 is TGTGCTAGTGGGGGGGGCCCGAGAGATACGCAGTATTTT.

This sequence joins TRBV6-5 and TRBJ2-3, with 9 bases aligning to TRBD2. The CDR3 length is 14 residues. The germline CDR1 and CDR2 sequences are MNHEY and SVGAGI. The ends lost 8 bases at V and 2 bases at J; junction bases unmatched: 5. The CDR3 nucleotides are TGTGCCAGCGCGAGCGGGGGGTTCACAGATACGCAGTATTTT. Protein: CASASGGFTDTQYF.

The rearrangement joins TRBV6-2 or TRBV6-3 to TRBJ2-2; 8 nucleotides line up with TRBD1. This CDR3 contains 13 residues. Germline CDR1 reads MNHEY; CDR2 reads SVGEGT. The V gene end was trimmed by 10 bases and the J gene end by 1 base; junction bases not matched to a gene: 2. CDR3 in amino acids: CATRGLNTGELFF. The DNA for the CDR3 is TGTGCCACCAGGGGGCTGAACACCGGGGAGCTGTTTTTT.